This T cell receptor beta chain emerged from a study of T-cell memory formation after mild COVID-19. Overall study: Clustering of TCRs was largely donor specific. Whole-study results and caveats: For contracting clones, CD4+ ones sat mainly in CM and EM, CD8+ in EMRA. What remained unconfirmed was the SARS-CoV-2 specificity of second-wave clones peaking on day 37. There was a balanced CD4/CD8 profile in clones contracting day 15 to 85, and later expanders leaned CD4+.

A single record per CDR3 protein comes from TCRdb applying MiXCR to the 5' RACE reads. The sample yields some 600,000 distinct CDR3 sequences, around 16% seen once. The trim removed 3 bases at V and 5 bases at J, leaving 9 bases unmatched. Germline-derived CDR1 and CDR2 are SGDLS and YYNGEE. The CDR3 is made up of 16 amino acids. This clonotype was seen a handful of times. Its antigen is not known. What was sequenced was PBMCs or a T cell subset sorted from them (not recorded which). This clonotype was obtained from an adult woman who had mild COVID-19 (a few samples of this study predate the infection). Cell type and time point are not known. The genes are TRBV9 and TRBJ2-2; TRBD1 agrees at 8 bases. Here the CDR3 DNA reads TGTGCCAGCAGCGCGCACCAGGGGGCTGGGACCGGGGAGCTGTTTTTT. This gives the protein CASSAHQGAGTGELFF.